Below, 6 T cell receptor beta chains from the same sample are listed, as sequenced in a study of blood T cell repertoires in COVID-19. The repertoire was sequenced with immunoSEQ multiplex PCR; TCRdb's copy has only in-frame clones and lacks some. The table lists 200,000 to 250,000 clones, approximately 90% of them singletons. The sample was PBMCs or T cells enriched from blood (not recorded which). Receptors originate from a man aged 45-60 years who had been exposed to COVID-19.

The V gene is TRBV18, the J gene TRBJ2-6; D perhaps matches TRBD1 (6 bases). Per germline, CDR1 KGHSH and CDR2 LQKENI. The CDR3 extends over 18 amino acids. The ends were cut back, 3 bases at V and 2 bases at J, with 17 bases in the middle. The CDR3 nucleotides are TGTGCCAGCTCACCGAGAGGAGCAGGGGAGCCTGGGGCCAACGTCCTGACTTTC. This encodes CASSPRGAGEPGANVLTF.

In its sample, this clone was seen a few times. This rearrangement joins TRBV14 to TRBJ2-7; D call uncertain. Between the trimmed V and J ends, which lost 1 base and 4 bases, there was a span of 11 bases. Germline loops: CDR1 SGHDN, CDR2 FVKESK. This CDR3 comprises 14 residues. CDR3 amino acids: CASSQVGRDYEQYF. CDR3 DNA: TGTGCCAGCAGCCAAGTGGGCCGAGATTACGAGCAGTACTTC.

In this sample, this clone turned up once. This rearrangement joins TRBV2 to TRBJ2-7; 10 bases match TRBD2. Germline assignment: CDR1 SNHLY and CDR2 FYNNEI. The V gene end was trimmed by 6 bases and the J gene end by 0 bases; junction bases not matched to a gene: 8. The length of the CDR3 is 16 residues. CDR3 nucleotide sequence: TGTGCCAGCAGGAGGGAGCGGGGGGGCCTCTCCTACGAGCAGTACTTC. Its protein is CASRRERGGLSYEQYF.

The DNA for the CDR3 is TGTGCCAGCAGCTTGGGTCCTCCAGGGGTGGACACTGAAGCTTTCTTT. It codes for CASSLGPPGVDTEAFF. The gene calls are TRBV5-6 and TRBJ1-1, with D possibly matching TRBD1 (6 bases). Germline V gene lookup returns CDR1 SGHDT and CDR2 YYEEEE. V lost 0 bases, J lost 3 bases, and 15 bases lay in between. The CDR3 length is 16 residues.

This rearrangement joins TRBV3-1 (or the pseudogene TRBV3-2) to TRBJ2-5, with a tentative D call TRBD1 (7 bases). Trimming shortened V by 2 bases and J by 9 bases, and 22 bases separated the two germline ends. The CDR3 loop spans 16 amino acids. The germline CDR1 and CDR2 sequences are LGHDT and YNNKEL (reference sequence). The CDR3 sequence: CASSQPKLGLQGAQYF. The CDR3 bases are TGTGCCAGCAGCCAACCAAAGCTGGGACTTCAGGGGGCCCAGTACTTC.

The CDR3 nucleotides read TGTGCCAGCAGTGTCCAAACAGGGGGCACCTACAATGAGCAGTTCTTC. It translates to CASSVQTGGTYNEQFF. The V and J genes are TRBV25-1 and TRBJ2-1; 9 nucleotides agree with TRBD1. Germline assignment: CDR1 MGHDK and CDR2 SYGVNS. The CDR3 totals 16 residues. The V gene end was trimmed by 4 bases and the J gene end by 2 bases; junction bases not matched to a gene: 6.